This T cell receptor (beta chain) was recovered during a study of blood T cell repertoires in COVID-19. Whole-study context: Samples of COVID-19 (acute and convalescent) were obtained from the United States, Italy and Spain. The cDNA or gDNA used as material had been derived from T cells, B-cell-depleted T cells, or PBMCs.

CDR3 size: 16 residues. Per germline, CDR1 MGHRA and CDR2 YSYEKL. The V segment lost 2 bases and the J segment 6 bases; nucleotides outside the gene matches: 4. Per the original data handling: Cell counts per sample came from amplifying reference gene primers. The assay was immunoSEQ multiplex PCR, and TCRdb's table has in-frame clones only and misses some. V, J and clone size are taken as reported in that table, and D and trimming were inferred from the DNA itself. The repertoire holds 160,000 or so clones, with around 92% as singletons. The sequencing input was peripheral blood. The V and J genes are TRBV4-1 and TRBJ2-1; 13 bases agree with TRBD2. The TCR comes from a man aged 55 to 70 with acute or convalescent COVID-19. The CDR3 nucleotides read TGCGCCAGCAGCCAATACGGGACTAGCGGGGCCAATGAGCAGTTCTTC. Protein sequence: CASSQYGTSGANEQFF.